Many counts were recorded for the clone carrying this T cell receptor (beta chain). Its target is unknown. These data belong to a study of molecular identifiers for immune sequencing clone quantification. Study results and limitations: Spiked Jurkat TCR RNA equal to one cell could reportedly be picked out among 800,000 to 1,000,000 naive cells. More than 98% of effector molecules, versus under 1% of naive-cell molecules, belonged to clones above 20 RNA copies.

Each CDR3 protein gets one entry after TCRdb re-called the PCR reads with MiXCR. Of about 300,000 distinct CDR3 sequences in the sample, roughly 23% were seen once. The receptor was isolated from a human donor in good health. Some libraries in this study had Jurkat cell RNA spiked in. Sequencing was carried out using naive CD8+ T cells from blood, with Jurkat cell RNA spiked in. Noted subset: FACS-sorted CD8+CD4-CCR7+CD45RA+ naive T cells.

The CDR3 spells CATSDLKGFTDTQYF. In nucleotides, the CDR3 is TGTGCCACCAGTGATTTGAAGGGGTTCACAGATACGCAGTATTTT. The chain recombines TRBV24-1 with TRBJ2-3, with D perhaps TRBD1 (5 bases). This CDR3 is 15 amino acids long. CDR1 is KGHDR, CDR2 SFDVKD, per germline. V was clipped by 0 bases and J by 2 bases, with 8 bases between them.